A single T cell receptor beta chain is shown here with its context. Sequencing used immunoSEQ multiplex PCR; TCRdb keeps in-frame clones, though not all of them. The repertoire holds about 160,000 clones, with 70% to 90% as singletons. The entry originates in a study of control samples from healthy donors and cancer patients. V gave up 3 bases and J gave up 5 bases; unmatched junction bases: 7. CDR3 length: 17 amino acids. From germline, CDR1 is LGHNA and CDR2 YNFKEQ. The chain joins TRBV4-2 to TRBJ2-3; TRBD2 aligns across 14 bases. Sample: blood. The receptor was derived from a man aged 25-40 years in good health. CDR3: CASSHPVGTSGGDTQYF. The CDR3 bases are TGTGCCAGCAGCCACCCGGTGGGGACTAGCGGGGGAGATACGCAGTATTTT.